These 14 T cell receptor beta chains were sequenced from one sample in a study of Tregs in tolerant kidney transplant recipients. Their antigen targets remain unknown. Produced via immunoSEQ multiplex PCR; TCRdb's table is partial and in-frame only. The profile shows several thousand clones, nearly 90% of them singletons. The starting material was Tregs from blood cultured with allogeneic cells, obtained before the transplant. The receptor source for this set is a human patient who received a combined kidney and bone marrow transplant.

The chain joins TRBV7-2 to TRBJ2-3, with 9 bases identical to TRBD1. The V segment lost 1 base and the J segment 6 bases; nucleotides outside the gene matches: 8. This CDR3 contains 16 residues. Germline V CDR1 and CDR2: SGHTA, FQGNSA. The CDR3 is CASSLGGTGGLDTQYF. Here the CDR3 DNA reads TGTGCCAGCAGCTTAGGGGGAACAGGGGGCTTGGATACGCAGTATTTT. Using reference TRBV7-2 and TRBJ2-3 for the parts outside the CDR3, the full variable domain is GAGVSQSPSNKVTEKGKDVELRCDPISGHTALYWYRQSLGQGLEFLIYFQGNSAPDKSGLPSDRFSAERTGGSVSTLTIQRTQQEDSAVYLCASSLGGTGGLDTQYFGPGTRLTVL.

This clone has just a few counts. The J gene is TRBJ2-4, the V gene TRBV7-2, with D uncertain. The CDR3 has 14 residues. V was clipped by 1 base and J by 6 bases, with 10 bases between them. Looked up from germline, CDR1 is SGHTA and CDR2 is FQGNSA. CDR3 protein: CASSLGLHSNIQYF. The CDR3 nucleotides read TGTGCCAGCAGCTTAGGCCTCCATTCAAACATTCAGTACTTC.

This sequence joins TRBV18 and TRBJ2-7, with 14 bases fitting TRBD2. Per the germline V gene, CDR1 is KGHSH and CDR2 is LQKENI. This CDR3 spans 14 amino acids. J was trimmed by 6 bases and V by 5 bases; bases with no gene match: 3. The CDR3 DNA follows: TGTGCCAGCTCATCAGGGACTAGCGGGAGCGAGCAGTACTTC. As protein: CASSSGTSGSEQYF.

This clone was seen once. The J gene is TRBJ2-3, the V gene TRBV2; 7 bases agree with TRBD1. Germline V CDR1 and CDR2: SNHLY, FYNNEI. The CDR3 has 15 residues. The J segment lost 4 bases and the V segment lost 3 bases, leaving 7 bases of the junction unmatched. For the CDR3, the DNA is TGTGCCAGCAGTGACGACAGGGTGGCCCCAGATACGCAGTATTTT. It codes for CASSDDRVAPDTQYF.

The CDR3 spells CASSMDRSSPFF. In DNA form, the CDR3 reads TGTGCCAGCAGCATGGACCGAAGTTCCCCGTTCTTC. This chain links TRBV11-2 with TRBJ2-1; D call uncertain. The CDR3 is 12 amino acids. Germline values: CDR1 SGHAT, CDR2 FQNNGV. Trimming stripped 5 bases from V and 15 bases from J, with 17 bases between.

The CDR3 DNA follows: TGTGCCAGCAGCCGTACGAGCACAGATACGCAGTATTTT. This sequence encodes CASSRTSTDTQYF. The V gene is TRBV5-4, the J gene TRBJ2-3; no definite D call. The length of the CDR3 is 13 residues. The V gene lost 4 bases and the J gene lost 0 bases, with 6 bases spanning the gap. CDR1 is SGHNT and CDR2 is YYREEE in the germline V gene (reference sequence).

The rearrangement links TRBV13 to TRBJ2-7; D perhaps matches TRBD1 (5 bases). Germline V CDR1 and CDR2: PRHDT, FYEKMQ (reference sequence). With 5 bases removed from V and 0 bases from J, the gap between germline ends came to 11 bases. This CDR3 is 14 amino acids long. CDR3 sequence reads: CASSAWGTSYEQYF. In nucleotides, the CDR3 is TGTGCCAGCAGCGCATGGGGCACCTCCTACGAGCAGTACTTC.

The CDR3 sequence is CASSRGQATNYGYTF. CDR3 nucleotides: TGTGCCAGCTCACGGGGACAGGCTACTAACTATGGCTACACCTTC. The chain recombines TRBV18 with TRBJ1-2, with TRBD1 matching over 8 bases. Losses at the gene ends were 4 bases for V and 0 bases for J; bases not matched to a gene: 4. The CDR3 runs 15 residues. Per the germline V gene, CDR1 is KGHSH and CDR2 is LQKENI.

The sample holds one count of this clone. The chain is built from TRBV30 and TRBJ1-2, with D uncertain. The germline V gene has CDR1 GTSNPN and CDR2 SVGIG (reference sequence). CDR3 size: 13 residues. V was clipped by 3 bases and J by 7 bases, with 15 bases between them. In DNA, the CDR3 is TGTGCCTGGAGCCCCAAATCCCTCTCTGGCTACACCTTC. Amino acids: CAWSPKSLSGYTF.

V is TRBV5-6 and J is TRBJ1-2; maybe TRBD1 (5 bases). This CDR3 contains 15 residues. V was trimmed by 3 bases and J by 2 bases, leaving 14 bases between them. Germline assignment: CDR1 SGHDT and CDR2 YYEEEE. CDR3 DNA sequence: TGTGCCAGCAGCTCACCGACAGACATCAACTATGGCTACACCTTC. It codes for CASSSPTDINYGYTF.

This sequence joins TRBV7-2 and TRBJ2-5; D is ambiguous. V gave up 5 bases and J gave up 5 bases, with 9 bases separating them. Germline CDR1 is SGHTA and CDR2 is FQGNSA. The length of the CDR3 is 12 residues. CDR3: CASSVLVETQYF. The CDR3 nucleotides are TGTGCCAGCAGCGTCCTAGTGGAGACCCAGTACTTC.

The count of this clone is one. The rearrangement joins TRBV28 to TRBJ1-4; the match to TRBD1 covers 10 bases. V lost 5 bases to trimming and J lost 3 bases; unmatched junction nucleotides: 6. Germline CDR1 reads MDHEN; CDR2 reads SYDVKM. The CDR3 has 16 amino acids. In DNA, the CDR3 is TGTGCCAGCAGTAATAGACAGGGGGCGGCTAATGAAAAACTGTTTTTT. This gives the protein CASSNRQGAANEKLFF.

This rearrangement joins TRBV28 to TRBJ2-1; TRBD2 agrees at 7 bases. Per germline, CDR1 MDHEN and CDR2 SYDVKM. Losses at the gene ends were 3 bases for V and 6 bases for J; bases not matched to a gene: 2. The CDR3 is 13 amino acids. This CDR3 reads CASSFGGTNEQFF. The CDR3 DNA is TGTGCCAGCAGTTTCGGGGGGACCAATGAGCAGTTCTTC.

The genes are TRBV28 and TRBJ1-2, with D hard to call. Between the trimmed V and J ends, which lost 5 bases and 4 bases, there was a span of 17 bases. CDR3 length: 15 residues. Germline V CDR1 and CDR2: MDHEN, SYDVKM. CDR3 sequence reads: CASSPVSLGGYGYTF. The CDR3 nucleotides read TGTGCCAGCAGTCCAGTCTCGCTCGGTGGCTATGGCTACACCTTC.